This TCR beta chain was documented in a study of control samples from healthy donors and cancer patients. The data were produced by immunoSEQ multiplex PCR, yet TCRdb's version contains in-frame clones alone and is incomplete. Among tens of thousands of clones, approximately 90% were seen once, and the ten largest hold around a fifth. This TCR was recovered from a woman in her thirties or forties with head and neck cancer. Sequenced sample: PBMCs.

CDR3 protein: CASTPLEGGFQETQYF. CDR3 nucleotides: TGTGCCAGCACCCCGTTGGAGGGGGGTTTCCAAGAGACCCAGTACTTC. The rearrangement uses TRBV7-8 and TRBJ2-5, with D possibly being TRBD1 or TRBD2 (6 bases each). Germline V gene sequence: CDR1 SGHVS, CDR2 FQNEAQ. The germline V and J ends were trimmed by 7 bases and 1 base, with 19 bases remaining between them. The CDR3 consists of 16 residues.